One T cell receptor beta chain is described in this entry. The CDR3 runs 16 residues. Germline-derived CDR1 and CDR2 are SGHRS and YFSETQ. V trimming: 4 bases; J trimming: 4 bases; junction bases outside the gene matches: 9. The source of the sample is a study of response to subunit inactivated influenza vaccine. From the RT-PCR reads, TCRdb called clonotypes with MiXCR, one entry per CDR3 protein. This sample has 500,000 to 550,000 distinct CDR3 sequences; under 30% occur once, and the top ten carry around 2.8%. These data are also associated with another study on T cells expressing NK-cell markers. That paper adds: For TCR beta, cDNA was produced by 5'RACE template switching with UMIs. The TCR beta repertoires were obtained from sorted CD3+CD56+NKG2C+, CD3+CD56+NKG2C- and CD3+CD56-NKG2C+ T cells. Seven of the eight sequenced donors were HCMV-seropositive; one was seronegative. Top CD8+ clonotypes included the dominant CD3+CD56+NKG2C+ clonotypes in several donors. Expanded clones of NKG2C+ T cells had an unclear HCMV specificity.

Sample: CD4+ T cells sorted from PBMCs, taken approximately 12 days after vaccination. V usage is TRBV5-1 and J usage is TRBJ2-3; 10 bases agree with TRBD1. The clonotype comes from a man between 45 and 60 years old who received an inactivated influenza vaccine. CDR3: CASSPRDRGLPDTQYF. CDR3 in DNA: TGCGCCAGCAGCCCCCGGGACAGGGGTTTGCCAGATACGCAGTATTTT.